The clone carrying this T cell receptor beta chain has more than one count but fewer than ten. Amplified TCR beta CDR3 regions came from RNA transcripts. Initially, a first-round RT-PCR of the TCR CDR3 employed the HTBI primer set. MiXCR was run by TCRdb on the multiplex PCR reads, yielding one entry per CDR3 protein. This sample has 450,000 to 650,000 distinct CDR3 sequences, with around 20% found just once. This entry is derived from a study of T cells in Graves' hyperthyroidism and ophthalmopathy. The V segment lost 1 base and the J segment 0 bases; nucleotides outside the gene matches: 9. The CDR3 consists of 17 residues. Hyperthyroidism in the patients, aged 18 to 65, was newly diagnosed and under 2 months in duration. On the basis of clinical symptoms, serum thyroxine and TRAb, thyroid ultrasound and orbital computed tomography, diagnoses were made. Fresh peripheral blood, roughly 9.6 ml, was the source of the PBMCs.

The genes are TRBV12-3 or TRBV12-4 and TRBJ2-7, with 7 bases that match TRBD2. The sequence derives from a man between 18 and 29 years old with Graves' hyperthyroidism. The sequenced sample consisted of blood. The CDR3 DNA follows: TGTGCCAGCAGTTTAGGCCCCTGGGGGGGGGGCTCCTACGAGCAGTACTTC. Protein: CASSLGPWGGGSYEQYF.